This is a list of T cell receptor beta chains from one sample in a study of early T cells in non-severe SARS-CoV-2 infection. From the 5' RACE reads, TCRdb called clonotypes with MiXCR, one entry per CDR3 protein. The sample lists more than 65,000 distinct CDR3 sequences, approximately 4.6% occurring once. Source: whole blood, taken at baseline. The receptors were gathered from an adult who was a healthcare worker with PCR-confirmed SARS-CoV-2 infection or an uninfected control (not recorded which). The donor label of this sample is uncertain. Each CDR3 is given with its conserved first and last residue. A D gene is named only where the DNA matches it firmly. Not all rows give a size; the values are once, few, many and, for expanded clones, a class.

v_gene	len	j_gene	d_gene	abundance	CDR3aa	CDR3nt
TRBV5-4	15	TRBJ2-7	TRBD2	once	CASSLPSGGGYEQYF	TGTGCCAGCAGCCTCCCTAGCGGGGGCGGATACGAGCAGTACTTC
TRBV20-1	15	TRBJ2-4	TRBD1	many	CSAISGQGAKNIQYF	TGCAGTGCTATTTCGGGACAGGGAGCCAAAAACATTCAGTACTTC
TRBV12-3/TRBV12-4	13	TRBJ1-5	-	many	CASSPMTSQPQHF	TGTGCCAGCAGTCCTATGACGAGCCAGCCCCAGCATTTT
TRBV20-1	15	TRBJ1-6	-	few	CSARPDSSYNSPLHF	TGCAGTGCTAGACCCGATAGCTCCTATAATTCACCCCTCCACTTT
TRBV11-2	15	TRBJ2-2	-	many	CASSLRRGDTGELFF	TGTGCCAGCAGCTTACGGCGGGGAGACACCGGGGAGCTGTTTTTT
TRBV15	15	TRBJ2-1	-	many	CATIQGLSSYNEQFF	TGTGCCACCATTCAGGGATTGAGCTCCTACAATGAGCAGTTCTTC
TRBV7-9	13	TRBJ1-2	TRBD1	-	CASPRTGEYGYTF	TGTGCCAGCCCAAGGACAGGCGAATATGGCTACACCTTC
TRBV12-3/TRBV12-4	14	TRBJ2-7	-	many	CASSFGTPTYEQYF	TGTGCCAGCAGTTTCGGGACACCCACCTACGAGCAGTACTTC
TRBV6-2/TRBV6-3	17	TRBJ2-2	-	-	CASSYSRVSADTGELFF	TGTGCCAGCAGTTACTCGAGGGTTAGCGCGGACACCGGGGAGCTGTTTTTT
TRBV11-2	14	TRBJ2-4	-	many	CASSLERTGNLQYF	TGTGCCAGCAGCTTAGAACGGACCGGTAACCTTCAGTACTTC
TRBV20-1	15	TRBJ2-5	-	many	CSARPGRREQETQYF	TGCAGTGCTCGCCCCGGACGAAGAGAACAAGAGACCCAGTACTTC
TRBV30	11	TRBJ1-2	-	many	CAWSLMAGYTF	TGTGCCTGGAGCCTTATGGCCGGCTACACCTTC
TRBV5-6	13	TRBJ1-2	TRBD1	few	CASSWTGGRGYTF	TGTGCCAGCAGCTGGACAGGGGGACGGGGCTACACCTTC
TRBV6-2/TRBV6-3	11	TRBJ2-2	-	few	CASSYGGELFF	TGTGCCAGCAGTTATGGTGGGGAGCTGTTTTTT
TRBV7-9	16	TRBJ2-2	TRBD1	few	CATRDRISANTGELFF	TGTGCCACCCGGGACAGGATTTCAGCGAACACCGGGGAGCTGTTTTTT
TRBV5-5	16	TRBJ1-1	-	-	CASSPTRFRGNTEAFF	TGTGCCAGCAGCCCGACTAGATTCAGGGGGAACACTGAAGCTTTCTTT
TRBV10-3	12	TRBJ1-3	-	-	CAIGEPGNTIYF	TGTGCCATCGGGGAGCCGGGAAACACCATATATTTT
TRBV11-2	15	TRBJ2-7	-	many	CASSPQRGLGYEQYF	TGTGCCAGCAGCCCCCAGCGAGGGTTGGGGTACGAGCAGTACTTC
TRBV12-3/TRBV12-4	15	TRBJ2-1	TRBD2	many	CASSRAGGPSNEQFF	TGTGCCAGCAGCCGAGCGGGGGGGCCTAGTAATGAGCAGTTCTTC
TRBV2	13	TRBJ2-7	-	few	CASIEEEGYEQYF	TGTGCCAGCATCGAGGAGGAGGGATACGAGCAGTACTTC
TRBV18	15	TRBJ1-4	-	-	CASSPPTASHEKLFF	TGTGCCAGCTCACCACCTACAGCCTCCCATGAAAAACTGTTTTTT
TRBV27	14	TRBJ2-5	-	-	CASSLSGTQGTQYF	TGTGCCAGCAGTTTATCGGGGACTCAAGGGACCCAGTACTTC
TRBV7-2	15	TRBJ2-1	-	many	CASSMTRDSDHEQFF	TGTGCCAGCAGCATGACCCGGGACTCAGACCATGAGCAGTTCTTC
TRBV11-2	14	TRBJ2-7	-	many	CASSLGRTRYEQYF	TGTGCCAGCAGCCTCGGACGGACGAGGTACGAGCAGTACTTC